The 14 T cell receptor beta chains listed next were all sequenced from one sample in a study of blood T cell repertoires in COVID-19. The data were produced by immunoSEQ multiplex PCR, yet TCRdb's version contains in-frame clones alone and is incomplete. The sample yields around 300,000 clones, 88% seen once. The sample was PBMCs or T cells enriched from blood (not recorded which). All receptors derive from a man aged 30 to 39 who had recovered from COVID-19.

The V gene is TRBV7-8, the J gene TRBJ1-1; a possible D gene is TRBD1 (6 bases). The germline CDR1 and CDR2 sequences are SGHVS and FQNEAQ. This CDR3 is built from 15 residues. Trimming shortened V by 1 base and J by 4 bases, and 13 bases separated the two germline ends. The CDR3 sequence: CASSLGGGVGTEAFF. The CDR3 DNA reads as TGTGCCAGCAGCTTAGGAGGGGGGGTCGGCACTGAAGCTTTCTTT.

V is TRBV19 and J is TRBJ2-2; 13 positions agree with TRBD2. CDR3 length: 18 amino acids. V shed 5 bases and J 4 bases; nucleotides not matched to a gene: 10. Germline V gene sequence: CDR1 LNHDA, CDR2 SQIVND (reference sequence). Here the CDR3 DNA reads TGTGCCAGTAGTCCAGGACTAGCGGGGGCCGATGTCACCGGGGAGCTGTTTTTT. It translates to CASSPGLAGADVTGELFF.

This chain connects TRBV18 to TRBJ2-3; no definite D call. The CDR3 loop spans 14 amino acids. V was cut by 3 bases and J by 6 bases, with 13 bases left in between. Germline V gene data show CDR1 as KGHSH and CDR2 as LQKENI. Written as DNA, the CDR3 is TGTGCCAGCTCACCGGCCCATGGAGCGGATACGCAGTATTTT. This encodes CASSPAHGADTQYF.

This clone was recorded once. The rearrangement joins TRBV6-5 to TRBJ1-6, with 7 positions matching TRBD1. This CDR3 comprises 15 residues. Trimming took 6 bases from V and 7 from J; bases not matched to a gene: 9. Looked up from germline, CDR1 is MNHEY and CDR2 is SVGAGI. CDR3 bases: TGTGCCAGCAGAACAACGACAGGGCCCAATTCACCCCTCCACTTT. Its protein is CASRTTTGPNSPLHF.

The chain uses TRBV7-3 and TRBJ1-3; D gene uncertain. The CDR3 is 14 residues long. The germline CDR1 and CDR2 sequences are SGHTA and FQGTGA. V was trimmed by 2 bases and J by 4 bases, leaving 9 bases between them. This CDR3 reads CASSLSGYGNTIYF. The CDR3 DNA reads as TGTGCCAGCAGCTTATCAGGCTACGGAAACACCATATATTTT.

V and J are TRBV19 and TRBJ1-5; no reliable D call. CDR3 length: 14 residues. CDR1 is LNHDA and CDR2 is SQIVND in the germline V gene (reference sequence). Deletions cut 3 bases from V and 11 bases from J, with 17 bases between. CDR3 sequence: CASSIEGSQRSQHF. CDR3 nucleotides: TGTGCCAGTAGTATTGAGGGATCCCAGAGGTCCCAGCATTTT.

This chain joins TRBV2 and TRBJ1-3, with 7 bases matching TRBD1. Trimming removed 3 bases from V and 3 bases from J; junction bases left unmatched: 5. Germline lookup yields CDR1 SNHLY and CDR2 FYNNEI. The CDR3 spans 15 residues. CDR3 residues: CASSDGSGGGNTIYF. CDR3 DNA: TGTGCCAGCAGTGACGGGTCAGGGGGTGGAAACACCATATATTTT.

This clone was counted between two and nine times. The chain recombines TRBV6-4 with TRBJ1-1; tentatively, D is TRBD1 (6 bases). Germline CDR1 reads MRHNA; CDR2 reads SNTAGT. The CDR3 totals 14 residues. Trimming took off 4 bases at V and 4 bases at J, with 13 bases between the two ends. The CDR3 DNA follows: TGTGCCAGCAGTGTACAGGGTGATAGCACTGAAGCTTTCTTT. This encodes CASSVQGDSTEAFF.

This clone appeared a single time. The rearrangement links TRBV7-8 to TRBJ2-1; TRBD1 matches 10 bases. The CDR3 totals 16 residues. Germline V gives CDR1 SGHVS, CDR2 FQNEAQ. After removal of 2 bases from V and 10 bases from J, the junction contained 11 bases not matched to a gene. The CDR3 sequence is CASSLSRQGAGREQFF. As DNA, the CDR3 is TGTGCCAGCAGCTTAAGTCGACAGGGGGCGGGGAGGGAGCAGTTCTTC.

V usage is TRBV28 and J usage is TRBJ2-2, with 10 bases matching TRBD2. The CDR3 spans 15 residues. The ends lost 6 bases at V and 6 bases at J; junction bases unmatched: 7. Looked up from germline, CDR1 is MDHEN and CDR2 is SYDVKM. The CDR3: CASSPLAGKAGELFF. The CDR3 DNA reads TGTGCCAGCAGCCCACTAGCGGGGAAAGCCGGGGAGCTGTTTTTT.

The V and J genes are TRBV2 and TRBJ2-7; D gene unclear. V lost 5 bases to trimming and J lost 7 bases, with 6 bases between them. CDR3 length: 10 residues. CDR1 and CDR2 (germline): SNHLY, FYNNEI. The DNA for the CDR3 is TGTGCCAGCAGTAATTATGAGCAGTACTTC. Amino acids: CASSNYEQYF. Based on the CDR3 plus reference TRBV2 and TRBJ2-7, the full variable domain is EPEVTQTPSHQVTQMGQEVILRCVPISNHLYFYWYRQILGQKVEFLVSFYNNEISEKSEIFDDQFSVERPDGSNFTLKIRSTKLEDSAMYFCASSNYEQYFGPGTRLTVT.

This clone was found once. The chain employs TRBV15 and TRBJ1-5; maybe TRBD1 (6 bases). The CDR3 consists of 16 residues. V shed 5 bases and J shed 4 bases, with 18 bases lying between them. The germline V gene has CDR1 LNHNV and CDR2 YYDKDF (reference sequence). CDR3 protein: CATSQNRGAQNQPQHF. The CDR3 DNA reads TGTGCCACCAGCCAAAACCGGGGGGCGCAGAATCAGCCCCAGCATTTT.

The chain recombines TRBV5-1 with TRBJ2-7; TRBD1 agrees at 8 bases. The J segment lost 4 bases and the V segment lost 3 bases, leaving 6 bases of the junction unmatched. The CDR3 is made up of 14 amino acids. CDR1 is SGHRS and CDR2 is YFSETQ in the germline V gene. CDR3 sequence reads: CASSSNQGAYEQYF. CDR3 nucleotides: TGCGCCAGCAGCTCAAACCAGGGGGCGTACGAGCAGTACTTC.

The chain has TRBV10-1 and TRBJ2-5; the match to TRBD1 covers 7 bases. The germline gives CDR1 WNHNN, CDR2 SYGVQD (reference sequence). The CDR3 is made up of 15 amino acids. With 1 base clipped from V and 5 bases from J, the junction kept 7 bases outside the gene matches. The CDR3, as DNA: TGCGCCAGCAGTGAGTGGGTAGGGGGCACGGAGACCCAGTACTTC. It translates to CASSEWVGGTETQYF.